The 5 T cell receptor beta chains below come from one sample, sequenced in a study of monozygotic twins with inflammatory bowel disease. TCRdb reprocessed the 5' RACE reads and reports one entry per CDR3 protein, with no DNA. The listing contains some 170,000 distinct CDR3 sequences. Sequencing was performed on blood. These receptors all stem from a human donor with ulcerative colitis or Crohn's disease, or a healthy co-twin of an affected twin (not recorded which).

The chain uses TRBV28 and TRBJ2-7; TCRdb outputs TRBD1, but without DNA this stays unchecked. CDR1 and CDR2 from the germline V gene are MDHEN and SYDVKM. This CDR3 is built from 14 residues. CDR3 amino acids: CASSPLTGSYEQYF.

The V call is TRBV12-3 or TRBV12-4, the J call TRBJ1-4; TCRdb calls TRBD1, which cannot be checked without DNA. The length of the CDR3 is 16 residues. CDR3: CASSTRGRETNEKLFF.

The chain has TRBV9 and TRBJ2-7. Germline CDR1 SGDLS, CDR2 YYNGEE. This CDR3 region has 15 residues. The CDR3 spells CASSVGVRPPYEQYF.

The V and J genes are TRBV29-1 and TRBJ2-3; TCRdb reports TRBD1, a call that lacks DNA to check it against. From germline, CDR1 is SQVTM and CDR2 ANQGSEA. The CDR3 length is 13 residues. The chain's CDR3 is CSVDPTGKDTQYF.

This chain uses TRBV12-3 or TRBV12-4 with TRBJ1-1. The CDR3 consists of 16 residues. The CDR3 loop is CASTVGGLVGNTEAFF.